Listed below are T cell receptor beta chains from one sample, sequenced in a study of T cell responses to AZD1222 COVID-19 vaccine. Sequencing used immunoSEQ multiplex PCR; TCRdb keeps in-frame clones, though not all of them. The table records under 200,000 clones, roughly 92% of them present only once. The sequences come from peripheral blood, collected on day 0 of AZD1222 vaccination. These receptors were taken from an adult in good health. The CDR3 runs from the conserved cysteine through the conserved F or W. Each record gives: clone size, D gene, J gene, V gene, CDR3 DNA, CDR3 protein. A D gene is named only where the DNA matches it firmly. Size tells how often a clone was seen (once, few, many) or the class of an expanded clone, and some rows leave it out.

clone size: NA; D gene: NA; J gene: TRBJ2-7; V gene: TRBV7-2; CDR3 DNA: TGTGCCAGCAGCTTAGCTGGGACCGACTCCTACGAGCAGTACTTC; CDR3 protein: CASSLAGTDSYEQYF
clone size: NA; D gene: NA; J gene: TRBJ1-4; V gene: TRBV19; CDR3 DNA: TGTGCCAGTAGTACTCAGGGTGCAACTAATGAAAAACTGTTTTTT; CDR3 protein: CASSTQGATNEKLFF
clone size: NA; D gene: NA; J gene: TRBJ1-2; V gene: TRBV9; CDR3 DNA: TGTGCCAGCAGCCTGGACAGTTCTGGCTATGGCTACACCTTC; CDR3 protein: CASSLDSSGYGYTF
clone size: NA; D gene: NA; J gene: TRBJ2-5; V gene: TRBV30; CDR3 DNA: TGTGCCTGGAGTGTACAGGGGGGAGGGCCACGAGAGACCCAGTACTTC; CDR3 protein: CAWSVQGGGPRETQYF
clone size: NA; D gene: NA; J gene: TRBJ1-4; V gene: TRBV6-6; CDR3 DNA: TGTGCCAGCAGCCCCTCGACTGACGAAAAACTGTTTTTT; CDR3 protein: CASSPSTDEKLFF
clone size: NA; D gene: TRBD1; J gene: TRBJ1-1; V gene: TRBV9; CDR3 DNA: TGTGCCAGCAGCCCACACCCGGGACAGGGGGTGAACACTGAAGCTTTCTTT; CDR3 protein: CASSPHPGQGVNTEAFF
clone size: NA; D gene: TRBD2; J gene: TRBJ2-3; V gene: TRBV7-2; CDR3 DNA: TGTGCCAGCAGCTTACGAGGACTAGCGGGCTCCGATACGCAGTATTTT; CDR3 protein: CASSLRGLAGSDTQYF
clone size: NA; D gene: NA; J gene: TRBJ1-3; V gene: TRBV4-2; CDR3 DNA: TGTGCCAGCAGCCACGCAGGGGAAACGGCTGGAAACACCATATATTTT; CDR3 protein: CASSHAGETAGNTIYF
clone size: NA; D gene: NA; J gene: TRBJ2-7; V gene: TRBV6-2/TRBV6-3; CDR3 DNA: TGTGCCAGCAGTTATAACACGCACCTCTACGAGCAGTACTTC; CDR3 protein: CASSYNTHLYEQYF
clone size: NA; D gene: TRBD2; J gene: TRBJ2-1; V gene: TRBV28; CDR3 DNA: TGTGCCAGCAGCGTGACTAGCGGCTCCTACAATGAGCAGTTCTTC; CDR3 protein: CASSVTSGSYNEQFF
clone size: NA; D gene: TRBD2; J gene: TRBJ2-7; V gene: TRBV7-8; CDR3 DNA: TGTGCCAGCAGCTTAGGTCTAGCGGGAGCCCCCTACGAGCAGTACTTC; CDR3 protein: CASSLGLAGAPYEQYF
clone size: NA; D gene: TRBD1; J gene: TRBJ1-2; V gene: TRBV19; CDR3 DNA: TGTGCCAGTAGTGTAACCGGGACAGCGACTCTATGGGGCTACACCTTC; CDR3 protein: CASSVTGTATLWGYTF
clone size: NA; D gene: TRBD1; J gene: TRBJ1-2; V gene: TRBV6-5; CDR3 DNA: TGTGCCAGCAGTTACTCGAAGACAGGGGGTTATAGCTACACCTTC; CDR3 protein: CASSYSKTGGYSYTF
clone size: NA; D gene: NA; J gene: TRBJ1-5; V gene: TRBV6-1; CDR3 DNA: TGTGCCAGCAGTGAGAGGGGAATCAATCAGCCCCAGCATTTT; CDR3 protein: CASSERGINQPQHF
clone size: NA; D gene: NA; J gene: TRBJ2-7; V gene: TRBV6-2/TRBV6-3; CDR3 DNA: TGTGCCAGCAGCTCTACCTACGAGCAGTACTTC; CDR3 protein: CASSSTYEQYF
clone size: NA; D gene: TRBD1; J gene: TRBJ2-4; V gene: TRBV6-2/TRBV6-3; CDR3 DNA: TGTGCCAGCAGTTACCGGCTGGGACAGGGCACCATTCAGTACTTC; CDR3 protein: CASSYRLGQGTIQYF
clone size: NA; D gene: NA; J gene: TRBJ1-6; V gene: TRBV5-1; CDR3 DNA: TGCGCCAGCAGTTCAGGGTGGGGATCACCCCTCCACTTT; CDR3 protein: CASSSGWGSPLHF
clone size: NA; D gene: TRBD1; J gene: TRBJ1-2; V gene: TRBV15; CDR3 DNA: TGTGCCACCAGCAGAGATGAGGGGACAGGCTATGGCTACACCTTC; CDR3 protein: CATSRDEGTGYGYTF
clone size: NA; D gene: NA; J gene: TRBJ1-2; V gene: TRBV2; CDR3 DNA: TGTGCCAGCAGTGAACAGAGAACTAACTATGGCTACACCTTC; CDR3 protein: CASSEQRTNYGYTF
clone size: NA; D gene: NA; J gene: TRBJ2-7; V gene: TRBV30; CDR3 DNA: TGTGCCTGGAGTGTCCACGCGGGGCAGGCCAGGGGGTACGAGCAGTACTTC; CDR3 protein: CAWSVHAGQARGYEQYF
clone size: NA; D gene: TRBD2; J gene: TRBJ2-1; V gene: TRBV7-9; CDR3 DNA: TGTGCCAGCAGCTTTAGCGGGAGCGGCGATGAGCAGTTCTTC; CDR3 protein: CASSFSGSGDEQFF
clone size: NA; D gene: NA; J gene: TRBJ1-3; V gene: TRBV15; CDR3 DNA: TGTGCCACCAGCAGAGGGTGGACGGACCGGACCATATATTTT; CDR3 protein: CATSRGWTDRTIYF
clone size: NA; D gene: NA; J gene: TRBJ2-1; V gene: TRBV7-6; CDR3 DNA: TGTGCCAGCAGCCGGGGCTCAGGGGAGCTATACAATGAGCAGTTCTTC; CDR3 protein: CASSRGSGELYNEQFF
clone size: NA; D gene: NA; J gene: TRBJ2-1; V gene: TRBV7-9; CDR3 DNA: TGTGCCAGCAGCTTGGACGGCCACAATGAGCAGTTCTTC; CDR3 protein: CASSLDGHNEQFF
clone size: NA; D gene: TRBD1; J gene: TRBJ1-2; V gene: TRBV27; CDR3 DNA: TGTGCCAGCAGTTTCAGACAGGGTAATGGCTACACCTTC; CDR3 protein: CASSFRQGNGYTF
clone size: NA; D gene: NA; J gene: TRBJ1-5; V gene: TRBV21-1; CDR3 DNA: TGTGCCAGCAGCGGACCCCGGACAGAGTATAGCAATCAGCCCCAGCATTTT; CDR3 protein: CASSGPRTEYSNQPQHF
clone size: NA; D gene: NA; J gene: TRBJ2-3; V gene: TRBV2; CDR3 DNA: TGTGCCAGCACCCGACAGTCCGCTAGCACAGATACGCAGTATTTT; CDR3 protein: CASTRQSASTDTQYF
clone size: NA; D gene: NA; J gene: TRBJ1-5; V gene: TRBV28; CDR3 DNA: TGTGCCAGCAGTCCGGACAGCCATAGCAATCAGCCCCAGCATTTT; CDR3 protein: CASSPDSHSNQPQHF
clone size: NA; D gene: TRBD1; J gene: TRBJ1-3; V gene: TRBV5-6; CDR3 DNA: TGTGCCAGCAGCCTGGACAGGTTTACTGGAAACACCATATATTTT; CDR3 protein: CASSLDRFTGNTIYF
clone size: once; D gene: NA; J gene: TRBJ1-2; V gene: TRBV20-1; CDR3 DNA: TGCAGTGCTAGGGCCCCTTATGGCTACACCTTC; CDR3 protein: CSARAPYGYTF
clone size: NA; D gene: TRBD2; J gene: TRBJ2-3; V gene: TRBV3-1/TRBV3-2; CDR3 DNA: TGTGCCAGCAGCCAACTGACTAGCAATGGTGCCTCAGATACGCAGTATTTT; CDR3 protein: CASSQLTSNGASDTQYF
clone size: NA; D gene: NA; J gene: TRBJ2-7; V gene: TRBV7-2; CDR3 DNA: TGTGCCAGCAGCGCTGCCAAGCCCCCTTACGAGCAGTACTTC; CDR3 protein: CASSAAKPPYEQYF
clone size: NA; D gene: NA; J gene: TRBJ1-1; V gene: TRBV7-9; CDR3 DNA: TGTGCCAGCAGCTTGACCGGGACAAGCAACACTGAAGCTTTCTTT; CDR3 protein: CASSLTGTSNTEAFF
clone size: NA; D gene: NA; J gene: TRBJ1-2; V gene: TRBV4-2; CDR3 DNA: TGTGCCAGCAGCCAAGGGGTTCCCAAGGCTAGGGATGGCTACACCTTC; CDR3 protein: CASSQGVPKARDGYTF
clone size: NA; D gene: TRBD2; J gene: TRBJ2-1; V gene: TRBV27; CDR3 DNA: TGTGCCAGCAGTTTAGTAGCGGGAGTTGGGAATGAGCAGTTCTTC; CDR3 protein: CASSLVAGVGNEQFF